These T cell receptor beta chains were read from a single sample in a study of cytomegalovirus exposure and HLA in healthy donors. Generated by immunoSEQ multiplex PCR, the TCRdb table keeps only in-frame clones and is missing some. The table records hundreds of thousands of clones, around 80% of them present only once. Sample: PBMCs. The source is a woman aged 40 to 50 in good health and CMV-seronegative. CDR3s include the opening cysteine and the closing phenylalanine or tryptophan. The order of the fields is clone size, J gene, V gene, D gene, CDR3 protein, CDR3 DNA. D genes are given only for firm matches. The size entry is marked missing in some rows and otherwise reads once, few, many or a size class.

clone_size: once
j_call: TRBJ1-2
v_call: TRBV6-5
d_call: TRBD1
cdr3_aa: CASSPLGGAYTF
cdr3_nt: TGTGCCAGCAGTCCCCTAGGGGGCGCCTACACCTTC

clone_size: .
j_call: TRBJ1-2
v_call: TRBV7-3
d_call: TRBD1
cdr3_aa: CASSSGTGMGYTF
cdr3_nt: TGTGCCAGCAGCTCCGGGACAGGGATGGGCTACACCTTC

clone_size: .
j_call: TRBJ2-1
v_call: TRBV5-4
d_call: TRBD1
cdr3_aa: CASSLGQGSYNEQFF
cdr3_nt: TGTGCCAGCAGCTTGGGACAGGGGTCCTACAATGAGCAGTTCTTC

clone_size: once
j_call: TRBJ2-3
v_call: TRBV7-6
d_call: TRBD2
cdr3_aa: CASSLGLAGTDTQYF
cdr3_nt: TGTGCCAGCAGCTTAGGACTAGCGGGCACAGATACGCAGTATTTT

clone_size: .
j_call: TRBJ1-5
v_call: TRBV9
d_call: .
cdr3_aa: CASSVGANSNQPQHF
cdr3_nt: TGTGCCAGCAGCGTAGGTGCGAATAGCAATCAGCCCCAGCATTTT

clone_size: .
j_call: TRBJ2-1
v_call: TRBV2
d_call: TRBD2
cdr3_aa: CASSETLAGSIQEQFF
cdr3_nt: TGTGCCAGCAGTGAAACTCTAGCGGGGAGCATTCAGGAGCAGTTCTTC

clone_size: once
j_call: TRBJ2-2
v_call: TRBV5-5
d_call: .
cdr3_aa: CASSLLGASGELFF
cdr3_nt: TGTGCCAGCAGCTTGCTTGGGGCATCCGGGGAGCTGTTTTTT

clone_size: .
j_call: TRBJ2-5
v_call: TRBV11-3
d_call: TRBD2
cdr3_aa: CASSPPGGQETQYF
cdr3_nt: TGTGCCAGCAGCCCCCCGGGGGGGCAAGAGACCCAGTACTTC

clone_size: few
j_call: TRBJ1-1
v_call: TRBV5-6
d_call: TRBD1
cdr3_aa: CASSSGQVNTEAFF
cdr3_nt: TGTGCCAGCAGCTCGGGACAGGTGAACACTGAAGCTTTCTTT

clone_size: few
j_call: TRBJ2-1
v_call: TRBV4-1
d_call: TRBD1
cdr3_aa: CASSLPGQGGNEQFF
cdr3_nt: TGCGCCAGCAGCCTCCCGGGACAGGGGGGAAATGAGCAGTTCTTC

clone_size: .
j_call: TRBJ1-4
v_call: TRBV7-7
d_call: TRBD1
cdr3_aa: CASSPERSGTAHEKLFF
cdr3_nt: TGTGCTAGCAGCCCAGAGCGGTCCGGGACAGCTCATGAAAAACTGTTTTTT

clone_size: .
j_call: TRBJ2-7
v_call: TRBV27
d_call: TRBD1
cdr3_aa: CASSRGTGGMDEQYF
cdr3_nt: TGTGCCAGCAGTAGGGGGACAGGCGGCATGGACGAGCAGTACTTC

clone_size: .
j_call: TRBJ1-3
v_call: TRBV18
d_call: .
cdr3_aa: CASSPPSTDKAGNTIYF
cdr3_nt: TGTGCCAGCTCACCACCTTCTACGGACAAAGCTGGAAACACCATATATTTT

clone_size: .
j_call: TRBJ2-3
v_call: TRBV5-1
d_call: .
cdr3_aa: CASSLAPSDTQYF
cdr3_nt: TGCGCCAGCAGCTTGGCCCCATCAGATACGCAGTATTTT

clone_size: .
j_call: TRBJ2-3
v_call: TRBV9
d_call: TRBD2
cdr3_aa: CASSVGLAGGSTDTQYF
cdr3_nt: TGTGCCAGCAGCGTAGGACTAGCGGGGGGGTCGACAGATACGCAGTATTTT

clone_size: .
j_call: TRBJ1-5
v_call: TRBV5-1
d_call: .
cdr3_aa: CASSLGDTNQPQHF
cdr3_nt: TGCGCCAGCAGCTTGGGGGACACTAATCAGCCCCAGCATTTT

clone_size: .
j_call: TRBJ2-3
v_call: TRBV6-5
d_call: .
cdr3_aa: CASSYKDSTDTQYF
cdr3_nt: TGTGCCAGCAGTTACAAGGACTCCACAGATACGCAGTATTTT

clone_size: .
j_call: TRBJ2-4
v_call: TRBV9
d_call: .
cdr3_aa: CASSVEQDNIQYF
cdr3_nt: TGTGCCAGCAGCGTAGAACAGGATAACATTCAGTACTTC

clone_size: .
j_call: TRBJ2-5
v_call: TRBV19
d_call: TRBD2
cdr3_aa: CASSIRPSGGSETQYF
cdr3_nt: TGTGCCAGTAGTATCCGGCCGAGCGGGGGTTCGGAGACCCAGTACTTC

clone_size: .
j_call: TRBJ2-7
v_call: TRBV19
d_call: TRBD2
cdr3_aa: CASSYSGGSEQYF
cdr3_nt: TGTGCCAGTAGTTATAGCGGGGGAAGCGAGCAGTACTTC

clone_size: .
j_call: TRBJ2-7
v_call: TRBV6-4
d_call: TRBD1
cdr3_aa: CASSRDRGYEQYF
cdr3_nt: TGTGCCAGCAGCCGGGACAGGGGTTACGAGCAGTACTTC

clone_size: .
j_call: TRBJ2-3
v_call: TRBV19
d_call: .
cdr3_aa: CASNRVVWGTQYF
cdr3_nt: TGTGCCAGTAACAGGGTAGTTTGGGGTACGCAGTATTTT

clone_size: few
j_call: TRBJ1-6
v_call: TRBV4-3
d_call: .
cdr3_aa: CASSQTTGGGSPLHF
cdr3_nt: TGCGCCAGCAGCCAAACGACAGGTGGGGGTTCACCCCTCCACTTT

clone_size: .
j_call: TRBJ1-5
v_call: TRBV28
d_call: .
cdr3_aa: CASSFYGDNQPQHF
cdr3_nt: TGTGCCAGCAGTTTTTACGGGGACAATCAGCCCCAGCATTTT

clone_size: .
j_call: TRBJ1-1
v_call: TRBV5-4
d_call: .
cdr3_aa: CASSSERGTEAFF
cdr3_nt: TGTGCCAGCAGCTCGGAGCGGGGCACTGAAGCTTTCTTT

clone_size: .
j_call: TRBJ1-1
v_call: TRBV7-9
d_call: .
cdr3_aa: CASSSPGQNTEAFF
cdr3_nt: TGTGCCAGCAGCTCCCCGGGACAAAACACTGAAGCTTTCTTT

clone_size: few
j_call: TRBJ1-4
v_call: TRBV5-1
d_call: TRBD1
cdr3_aa: CASSLVQGGEKLFF
cdr3_nt: TGCGCCAGCAGCTTGGTGCAGGGGGGTGAAAAACTGTTTTTT

clone_size: .
j_call: TRBJ2-5
v_call: TRBV27
d_call: TRBD2
cdr3_aa: CASSLKVGGEAQYF
cdr3_nt: TGTGCCAGCAGTTTAAAAGTCGGGGGGGAGGCCCAGTACTTC

clone_size: .
j_call: TRBJ2-2
v_call: TRBV5-1
d_call: TRBD2
cdr3_aa: CASSSGLARTGELFF
cdr3_nt: TGCGCCAGCAGCTCAGGACTAGCGAGGACCGGGGAGCTGTTTTTT

clone_size: .
j_call: TRBJ1-5
v_call: TRBV4-2
d_call: .
cdr3_aa: CASSQDSRGYQPQHF
cdr3_nt: TGTGCCAGCAGCCAAGATTCCCGGGGTTACCAGCCCCAGCATTTT

clone_size: .
j_call: TRBJ1-1
v_call: TRBV6-6
d_call: .
cdr3_aa: CASSYVGAQTEAFF
cdr3_nt: TGTGCCAGCAGTTACGTGGGGGCGCAAACTGAAGCTTTCTTT

clone_size: few
j_call: TRBJ1-1
v_call: TRBV6-4
d_call: .
cdr3_aa: CASRAGTEAFF
cdr3_nt: TGTGCCAGCAGGGCTGGCACTGAAGCTTTCTTT

clone_size: few
j_call: TRBJ2-6
v_call: TRBV4-3
d_call: .
cdr3_aa: CASSQDRSSGANVLTF
cdr3_nt: TGCGCCAGCAGCCAAGATAGGAGCTCTGGGGCCAACGTCCTGACTTTC

clone_size: .
j_call: TRBJ2-3
v_call: TRBV10-2
d_call: TRBD1
cdr3_aa: CASSEGQGTDTQYF
cdr3_nt: TGCGCCAGCAGTGAGGGACAGGGCACAGATACGCAGTATTTT

clone_size: .
j_call: TRBJ1-2
v_call: TRBV28
d_call: .
cdr3_aa: CASSLSRDSGYTF
cdr3_nt: TGTGCCAGCAGTTTAAGCAGGGATAGTGGCTACACCTTC

clone_size: .
j_call: TRBJ1-5
v_call: TRBV7-2
d_call: .
cdr3_aa: CASSPQTGYQSNQPQHF
cdr3_nt: TGTGCCAGCAGCCCACAAACAGGGTACCAGAGCAATCAGCCCCAGCATTTT

clone_size: .
j_call: TRBJ2-1
v_call: TRBV5-1
d_call: .
cdr3_aa: CASSLDPGSFYNEQFF
cdr3_nt: TGCGCCAGCAGCTTGGATCCGGGGTCATTTTACAATGAGCAGTTCTTC

clone_size: .
j_call: TRBJ2-5
v_call: TRBV18
d_call: .
cdr3_aa: CASSPGTQETQYF
cdr3_nt: TGTGCCAGCTCGCCCGGGACTCAAGAGACCCAGTACTTC

clone_size: .
j_call: TRBJ2-3
v_call: TRBV7-2
d_call: TRBD2
cdr3_aa: CASSRTSGYTDTQYF
cdr3_nt: TGTGCCAGCAGCCGGACTAGCGGGTACACAGATACGCAGTATTTT

clone_size: .
j_call: TRBJ1-2
v_call: TRBV11-2
d_call: TRBD1
cdr3_aa: CASSLDPKGAIYGYTF
cdr3_nt: TGTGCCAGCAGCTTAGATCCAAAGGGGGCGATCTATGGCTACACCTTC

clone_size: once
j_call: TRBJ2-3
v_call: TRBV7-2
d_call: TRBD2
cdr3_aa: CASSIGTSGADTQYF
cdr3_nt: TGTGCCAGCAGCATCGGGACTAGCGGGGCGGATACGCAGTATTTT